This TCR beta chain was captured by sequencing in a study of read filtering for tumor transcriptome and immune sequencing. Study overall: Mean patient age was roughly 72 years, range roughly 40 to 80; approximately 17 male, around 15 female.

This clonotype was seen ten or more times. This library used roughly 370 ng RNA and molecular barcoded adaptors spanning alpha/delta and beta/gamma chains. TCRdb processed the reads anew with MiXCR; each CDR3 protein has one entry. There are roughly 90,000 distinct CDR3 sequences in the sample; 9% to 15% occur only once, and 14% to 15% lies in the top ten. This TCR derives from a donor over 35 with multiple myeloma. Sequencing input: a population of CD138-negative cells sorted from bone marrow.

CDR3 in amino acids: CASSRTCGSHEQFF. The CDR3, as DNA: TGCGCCAGCAGTAGGACATGTGGTTCCCATGAGCAGTTCTTC. The genes are TRBV23-1 and TRBJ2-1; the D gene is possibly TRBD1 (5 bases). TRBV23-1 is assigned to the ORF class and has an uncertain function. CDR3 size: 14 residues. V lost 5 bases and J lost 8, with 16 bases in between.